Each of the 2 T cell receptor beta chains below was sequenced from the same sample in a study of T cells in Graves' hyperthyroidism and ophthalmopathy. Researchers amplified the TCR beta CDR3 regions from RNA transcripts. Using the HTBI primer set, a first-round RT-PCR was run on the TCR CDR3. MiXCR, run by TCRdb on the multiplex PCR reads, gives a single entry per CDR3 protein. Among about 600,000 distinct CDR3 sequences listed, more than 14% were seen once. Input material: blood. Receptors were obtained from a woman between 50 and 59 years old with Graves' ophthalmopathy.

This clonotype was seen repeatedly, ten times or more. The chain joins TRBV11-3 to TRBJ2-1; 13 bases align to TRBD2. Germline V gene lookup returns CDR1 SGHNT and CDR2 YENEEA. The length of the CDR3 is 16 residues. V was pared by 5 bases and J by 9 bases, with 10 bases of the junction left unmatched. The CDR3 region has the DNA TGTGCCAGCAGCGAAGGACTAGCGGGGGAGATCGGTGAGCAGTTCTTC. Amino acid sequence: CASSEGLAGEIGEQFF.

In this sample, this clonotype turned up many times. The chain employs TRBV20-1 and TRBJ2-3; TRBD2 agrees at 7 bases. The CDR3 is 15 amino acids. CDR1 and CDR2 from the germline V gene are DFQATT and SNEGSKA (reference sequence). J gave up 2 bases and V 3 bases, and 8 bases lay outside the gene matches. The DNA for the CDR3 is TGCAGTGCTAGTTCGCTAGCGGAGGACACAGATACGCAGTATTTT. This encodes CSASSLAEDTDTQYF.